These T cell receptor beta chains were read from a single sample in a study of OX40 agonist ivuxolimab in advanced cancers. Clones were read by immunoSEQ multiplex PCR, and TCRdb kept only the in-frame ones, dropping some. Among tens of thousands of clones listed, around 88% were seen once. The sequenced sample was CD4+ or CD8+ T cells sorted from blood, obtained in a trial of the OX40 agonist ivuxolimab. The receptors come from an adult with an advanced solid tumor such as melanoma, head and neck, liver or kidney cancer. The CDR3 runs from the conserved cysteine through the conserved F or W. Fields, in order: D gene, J gene, V gene, clone size, CDR3 protein, CDR3 DNA. A D gene is named only where the DNA matches it firmly. Clone size, where shown, is once, few, many, or a class for clones that have expanded.

d_call: TRBD2
j_call: TRBJ2-5
v_call: TRBV10-3
clone_size: once
cdr3_aa: CAIGGWREGVETQYF
cdr3_nt: TGTGCCATCGGTGGGTGGCGGGAGGGCGTAGAGACCCAGTACTTC

d_call: -
j_call: TRBJ1-3
v_call: TRBV14
clone_size: -
cdr3_aa: CASSPMGGSGNTIYF
cdr3_nt: TGTGCCAGCAGCCCCATGGGGGGAAGTGGAAACACCATATATTTT

d_call: -
j_call: TRBJ2-5
v_call: TRBV11-1
clone_size: -
cdr3_aa: CASGREIWGKETQYF
cdr3_nt: TGTGCCAGTGGCCGTGAAATTTGGGGGAAAGAGACCCAGTACTTC

d_call: TRBD2
j_call: TRBJ2-1
v_call: TRBV11-3
clone_size: -
cdr3_aa: CASSLGGLAGEVGEQFF
cdr3_nt: TGTGCCAGCAGCTTAGGGGGACTAGCGGGAGAAGTAGGTGAGCAGTTCTTC

d_call: -
j_call: TRBJ2-7
v_call: TRBV7-6
clone_size: -
cdr3_aa: CASSLGHDSSYEQYF
cdr3_nt: TGTGCCAGCAGCCTCGGACACGACTCCTCCTACGAGCAGTACTTC

d_call: -
j_call: TRBJ1-4
v_call: TRBV4-1
clone_size: -
cdr3_aa: CASSQVIQPTNEKLFF
cdr3_nt: TGCGCCAGCAGCCAAGTCATCCAGCCAACTAATGAAAAACTGTTTTTT

d_call: -
j_call: TRBJ1-1
v_call: TRBV27
clone_size: -
cdr3_aa: CASSLGRNTEAFF
cdr3_nt: TGTGCCAGCAGTTTAGGCAGAAACACTGAAGCTTTCTTT

d_call: -
j_call: TRBJ2-2
v_call: TRBV7-9
clone_size: -
cdr3_aa: CASSRKPGHYTGELFF
cdr3_nt: TGTGCCAGCAGCCGGAAACCGGGACACTACACCGGGGAGCTGTTTTTT

d_call: TRBD2
j_call: TRBJ2-2
v_call: TRBV4-2
clone_size: -
cdr3_aa: CASSPLEGLGDTGELFF
cdr3_nt: TGTGCCAGCAGCCCCCTTGAGGGACTAGGGGACACCGGGGAGCTGTTTTTT

d_call: -
j_call: TRBJ1-1
v_call: TRBV6-6
clone_size: -
cdr3_aa: CASSYMGTEAFF
cdr3_nt: TGTGCCAGCAGTTACATGGGGACTGAAGCTTTCTTT

d_call: -
j_call: TRBJ2-7
v_call: TRBV7-6
clone_size: -
cdr3_aa: CASSLRPLQGGRDEQYF
cdr3_nt: TGTGCCAGCAGCTTACGACCCCTACAGGGAGGGAGAGACGAGCAGTACTTC

d_call: -
j_call: TRBJ1-5
v_call: TRBV6-5
clone_size: -
cdr3_aa: CASSYPPGSNQPQHF
cdr3_nt: TGTGCCAGCAGTTACCCCCCGGGTAGCAATCAGCCCCAGCATTTT

d_call: -
j_call: TRBJ1-6
v_call: TRBV9
clone_size: few
cdr3_aa: CASSVGGSDNSPLHF
cdr3_nt: TGTGCCAGCAGCGTAGGAGGTAGCGATAATTCACCCCTCCACTTT

d_call: TRBD2
j_call: TRBJ2-3
v_call: TRBV9
clone_size: -
cdr3_aa: CASSAGLAGESDTQYF
cdr3_nt: TGTGCCAGCAGCGCCGGACTAGCGGGAGAATCAGATACGCAGTATTTT

d_call: -
j_call: TRBJ2-7
v_call: TRBV10-1
clone_size: -
cdr3_aa: CASSTGPTYEQYF
cdr3_nt: TGCGCCAGCTCGACCGGGCCCACCTACGAGCAGTACTTC

d_call: -
j_call: TRBJ2-5
v_call: TRBV10-3
clone_size: -
cdr3_aa: CAISSVQETQYF
cdr3_nt: TGTGCCATCAGTTCAGTCCAAGAGACCCAGTACTTC

d_call: -
j_call: TRBJ2-2
v_call: TRBV13
clone_size: -
cdr3_aa: CASSQDTGELFF
cdr3_nt: TGTGCCAGCAGTCAGGACACCGGGGAGCTGTTTTTT

d_call: TRBD1
j_call: TRBJ2-5
v_call: TRBV4-1
clone_size: -
cdr3_aa: CASSQGYRGRETQYF
cdr3_nt: TGCGCCAGCAGCCAAGGGTACAGGGGGCGTGAGACCCAGTACTTC

d_call: -
j_call: TRBJ2-2
v_call: TRBV19
clone_size: -
cdr3_aa: CASSNWVAGELFF
cdr3_nt: TGTGCCAGTAGTAACTGGGTGGCCGGGGAGCTGTTTTTT

d_call: TRBD1
j_call: TRBJ1-2
v_call: TRBV6-5
clone_size: -
cdr3_aa: CASTPGQGYGYTF
cdr3_nt: TGTGCCAGCACGCCGGGACAGGGTTATGGCTACACCTTC

d_call: -
j_call: TRBJ2-3
v_call: TRBV6-4
clone_size: -
cdr3_aa: CASSAKEGGSTDTQYF
cdr3_nt: TGTGCCAGCAGTGCCAAAGAGGGCGGGAGCACAGATACGCAGTATTTT

d_call: TRBD2
j_call: TRBJ2-1
v_call: TRBV10-3
clone_size: once
cdr3_aa: CAISDPQGLVNPSSYNEQFF
cdr3_nt: TGTGCCATCAGTGATCCACAGGGACTAGTAAACCCTAGCTCCTACAATGAGCAGTTCTTC

d_call: -
j_call: TRBJ1-5
v_call: TRBV25-1
clone_size: -
cdr3_aa: CASSDTGTSQPQHF
cdr3_nt: TGTGCCAGCAGTGACACAGGGACGAGTCAGCCCCAGCATTTT

d_call: -
j_call: TRBJ2-1
v_call: TRBV27
clone_size: -
cdr3_aa: CASSGLISYNEQFF
cdr3_nt: TGTGCCAGCAGTGGTTTGATCTCCTACAATGAGCAGTTCTTC

d_call: -
j_call: TRBJ2-7
v_call: TRBV11-2
clone_size: once
cdr3_aa: CASSPGAEYEQYF
cdr3_nt: TGTGCCAGCAGCCCCGGGGCCGAGTACGAGCAGTACTTC

d_call: -
j_call: TRBJ2-7
v_call: TRBV7-6
clone_size: -
cdr3_aa: CASSLGVDGEQYF
cdr3_nt: TGTGCCAGCAGCTTAGGGGTGGATGGCGAGCAGTACTTC

d_call: TRBD1
j_call: TRBJ2-7
v_call: TRBV27
clone_size: -
cdr3_aa: CASSIQGFYEQYF
cdr3_nt: TGTGCCAGCAGTATACAGGGGTTCTACGAGCAGTACTTC

d_call: -
j_call: TRBJ2-2
v_call: TRBV6-1
clone_size: -
cdr3_aa: CATLGLPNIGELFF
cdr3_nt: TGTGCCACCCTGGGCCTACCTAACATCGGGGAGCTGTTTTTT

d_call: -
j_call: TRBJ2-4
v_call: TRBV28
clone_size: -
cdr3_aa: CASSYTGLWYF
cdr3_nt: TGTGCCAGCAGTTACACCGGATTATGGTACTTC

d_call: -
j_call: TRBJ1-1
v_call: TRBV27
clone_size: -
cdr3_aa: CASSLRGRHTEAFF
cdr3_nt: TGTGCCAGCAGTTTGCGGGGACGACACACTGAAGCTTTCTTT

d_call: -
j_call: TRBJ2-3
v_call: TRBV7-6
clone_size: -
cdr3_aa: CASSSIGESTDTQYF
cdr3_nt: TGTGCCAGCAGCTCGATAGGGGAGAGCACAGATACGCAGTATTTT

d_call: -
j_call: TRBJ1-2
v_call: TRBV20-1
clone_size: -
cdr3_aa: CSAGPGGYTF
cdr3_nt: TGCAGTGCTGGGCCGGGCGGCTACACCTTC